This TCR beta chain was recorded in a study of monozygotic twins with inflammatory bowel disease. Whole-study findings and limits: The analysis did not separate different T cell subtypes.

Each CDR3 protein gets one entry in TCRdb, which reprocessed the 5' RACE reads and gives no DNA. The sample's table shows about 140,000 distinct CDR3 sequences. In regard to this clonotype: Its target is unknown.

The CDR3 totals 16 residues. CDR1 is MNHEY, CDR2 SMNVEV, per germline (reference sequence). The TCR sequence derives from a human donor with ulcerative colitis or Crohn's disease, or a healthy co-twin of an affected twin (not recorded which). The sample was blood. The chain links TRBV27 to TRBJ2-7; the D call from TCRdb, TRBD1, cannot be confirmed without DNA. The CDR3 loop is CASSSPGTGRSYEQYF.